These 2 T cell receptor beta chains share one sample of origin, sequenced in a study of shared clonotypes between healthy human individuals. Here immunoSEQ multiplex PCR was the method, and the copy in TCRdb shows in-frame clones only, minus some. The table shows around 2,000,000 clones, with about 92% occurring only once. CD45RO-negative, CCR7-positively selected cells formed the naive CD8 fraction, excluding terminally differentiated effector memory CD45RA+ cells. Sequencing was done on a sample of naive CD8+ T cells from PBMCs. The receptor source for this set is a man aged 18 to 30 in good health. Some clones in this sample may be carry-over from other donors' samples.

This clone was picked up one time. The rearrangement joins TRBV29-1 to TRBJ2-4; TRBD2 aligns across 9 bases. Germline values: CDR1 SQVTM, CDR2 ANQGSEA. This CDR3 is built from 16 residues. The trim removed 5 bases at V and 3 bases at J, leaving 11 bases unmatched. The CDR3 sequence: CSVWTAGGLGKNIQYF. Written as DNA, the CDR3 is TGCAGCGTTTGGACAGCGGGAGGTTTGGGCAAAAACATTCAGTACTTC.

The CDR3 nucleotides are TGTGCCAGCAGCTTAAAAACGCCTAGCGGGAGGAACACCGGGGAGCTGTTTTTT. Its translation: CASSLKTPSGRNTGELFF. This chain connects TRBV7-3 to TRBJ2-2, with 10 bases fitting TRBD2. Per the germline V gene, CDR1 is SGHTA and CDR2 is FQGTGA. V lost 1 base, J lost 1 base, and 6 bases stayed unmatched. CDR3 length equals 18 residues.